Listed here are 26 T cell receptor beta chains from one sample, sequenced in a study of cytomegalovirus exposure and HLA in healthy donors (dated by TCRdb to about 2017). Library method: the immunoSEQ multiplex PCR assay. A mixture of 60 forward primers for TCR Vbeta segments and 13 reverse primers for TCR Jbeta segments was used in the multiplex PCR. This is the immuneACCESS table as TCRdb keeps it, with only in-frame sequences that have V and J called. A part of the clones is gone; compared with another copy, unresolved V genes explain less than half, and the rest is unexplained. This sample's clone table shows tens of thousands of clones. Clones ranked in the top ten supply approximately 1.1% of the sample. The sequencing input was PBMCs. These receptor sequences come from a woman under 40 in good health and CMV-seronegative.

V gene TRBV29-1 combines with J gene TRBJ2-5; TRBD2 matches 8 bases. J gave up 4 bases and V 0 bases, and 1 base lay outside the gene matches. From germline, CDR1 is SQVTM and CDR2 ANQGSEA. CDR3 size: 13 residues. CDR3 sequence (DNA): TGCAGCGTTGAAGAAAGCGGGGGAGAGACCCAGTACTTC. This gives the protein CSVEESGGETQYF.

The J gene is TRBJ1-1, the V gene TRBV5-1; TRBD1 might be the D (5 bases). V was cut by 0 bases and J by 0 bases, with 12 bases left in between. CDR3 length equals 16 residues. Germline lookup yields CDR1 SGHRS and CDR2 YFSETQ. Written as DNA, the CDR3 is TGCGCCAGCAGCTTGGACTCTCAGGACATGAACACTGAAGCTTTCTTT. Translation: CASSLDSQDMNTEAFF.

CDR3 residues: CASSLDWTGTDTQYF. The DNA for the CDR3 is TGCGCCAGCAGCTTGGACTGGACAGGCACAGATACGCAGTATTTT. This chain links TRBV5-1 with TRBJ2-3, with D perhaps matching TRBD1 (6 bases). Trimming stripped 0 bases from V and 1 base from J, with 9 bases between. The length of the CDR3 is 15 residues. From germline, CDR1 is SGHRS and CDR2 YFSETQ.

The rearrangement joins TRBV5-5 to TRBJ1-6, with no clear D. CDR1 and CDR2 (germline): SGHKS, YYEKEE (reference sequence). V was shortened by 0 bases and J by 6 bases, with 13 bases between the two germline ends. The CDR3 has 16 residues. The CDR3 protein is CASSLGARRSNSPLHF. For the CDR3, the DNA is TGTGCCAGCAGCTTGGGGGCCAGGAGGTCTAATTCACCCCTCCACTTT.

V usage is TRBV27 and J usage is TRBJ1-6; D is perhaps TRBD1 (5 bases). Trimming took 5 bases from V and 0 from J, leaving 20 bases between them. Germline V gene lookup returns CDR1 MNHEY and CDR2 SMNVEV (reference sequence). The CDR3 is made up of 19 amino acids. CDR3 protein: CASSPAPFTGASYNSPLHF. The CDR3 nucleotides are TGTGCCAGCAGTCCAGCCCCATTTACAGGCGCCTCCTATAATTCACCCCTCCACTTT.

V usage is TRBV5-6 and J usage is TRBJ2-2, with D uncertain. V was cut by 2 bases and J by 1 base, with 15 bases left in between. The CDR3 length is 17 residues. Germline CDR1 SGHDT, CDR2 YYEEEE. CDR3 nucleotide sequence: TGTGCCAGCAGCTTTGGTCTGTGGCGGCTGAACACCGGGGAGCTGTTTTTT. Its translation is CASSFGLWRLNTGELFF.

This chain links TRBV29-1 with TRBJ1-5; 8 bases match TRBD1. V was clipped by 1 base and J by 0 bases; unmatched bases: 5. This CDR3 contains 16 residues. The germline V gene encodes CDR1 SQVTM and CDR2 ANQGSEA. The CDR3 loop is CSVEGRDRTSNQPQHF. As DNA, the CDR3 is TGCAGCGTTGAAGGGAGGGACAGGACTAGCAATCAGCCCCAGCATTTT.

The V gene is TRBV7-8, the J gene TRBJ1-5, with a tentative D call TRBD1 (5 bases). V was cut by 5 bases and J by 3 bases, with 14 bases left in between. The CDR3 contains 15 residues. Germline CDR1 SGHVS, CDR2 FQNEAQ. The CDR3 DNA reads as TGTGCCAGCAGCACCCAGGGCCAGTACAATCAGCCCCAGCATTTT. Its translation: CASSTQGQYNQPQHF.

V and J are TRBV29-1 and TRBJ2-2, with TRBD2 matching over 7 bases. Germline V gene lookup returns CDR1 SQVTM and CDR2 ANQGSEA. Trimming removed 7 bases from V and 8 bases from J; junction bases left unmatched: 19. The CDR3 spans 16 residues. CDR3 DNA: TGCAGCGGTGGGGAGTATGAGGGAGGGCCGGGAGGGGAGCTGTTTTTT. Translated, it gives CSGGEYEGGPGGELFF.

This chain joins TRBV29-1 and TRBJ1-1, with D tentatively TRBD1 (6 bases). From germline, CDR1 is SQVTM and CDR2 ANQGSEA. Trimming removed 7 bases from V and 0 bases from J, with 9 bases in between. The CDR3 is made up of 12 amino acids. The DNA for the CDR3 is TGCAGCGCGACAGGCATGAACACTGAAGCTTTCTTT. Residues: CSATGMNTEAFF.

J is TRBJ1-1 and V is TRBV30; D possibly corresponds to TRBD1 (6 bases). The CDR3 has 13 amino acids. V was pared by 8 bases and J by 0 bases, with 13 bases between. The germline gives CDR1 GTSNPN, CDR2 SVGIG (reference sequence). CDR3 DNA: TGTGCCGTGACGCGACAGGTGAACACTGAAGCTTTCTTT. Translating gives CAVTRQVNTEAFF.

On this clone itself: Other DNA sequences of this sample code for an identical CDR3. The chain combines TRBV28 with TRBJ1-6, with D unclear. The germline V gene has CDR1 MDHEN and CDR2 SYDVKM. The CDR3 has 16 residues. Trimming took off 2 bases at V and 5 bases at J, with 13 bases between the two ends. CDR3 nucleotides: TGTGCCAGCAGTTTAGGAGGCGGGGAAAATAATTCACCCCTCCACTTT. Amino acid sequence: CASSLGGGENNSPLHF.

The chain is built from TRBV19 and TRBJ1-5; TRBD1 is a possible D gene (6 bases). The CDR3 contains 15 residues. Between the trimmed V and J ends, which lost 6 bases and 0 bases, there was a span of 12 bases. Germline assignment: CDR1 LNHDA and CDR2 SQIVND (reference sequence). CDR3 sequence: CASSRDTASNQPQHF. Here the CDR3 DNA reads TGTGCCAGTAGCAGGGACACCGCTAGCAATCAGCCCCAGCATTTT.

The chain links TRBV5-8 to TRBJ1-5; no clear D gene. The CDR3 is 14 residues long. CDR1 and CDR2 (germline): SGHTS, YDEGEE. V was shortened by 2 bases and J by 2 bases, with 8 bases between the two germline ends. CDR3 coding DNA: TGTGCCAGCAGCTTTTCCCCGGGCAATCAGCCCCAGCATTTT. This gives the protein CASSFSPGNQPQHF.

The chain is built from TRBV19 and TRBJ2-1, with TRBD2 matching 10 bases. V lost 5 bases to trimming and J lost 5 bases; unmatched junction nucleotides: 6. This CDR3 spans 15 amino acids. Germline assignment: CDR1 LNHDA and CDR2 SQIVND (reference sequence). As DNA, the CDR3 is TGTGCCAGTAGTCCGCGGACTAGCGGTAACAATGAGCAGTTCTTC. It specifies CASSPRTSGNNEQFF.

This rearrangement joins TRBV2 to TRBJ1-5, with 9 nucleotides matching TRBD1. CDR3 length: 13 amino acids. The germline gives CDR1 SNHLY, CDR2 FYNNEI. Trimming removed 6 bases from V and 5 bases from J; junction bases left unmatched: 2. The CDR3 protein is CASRRDRDQPQHF. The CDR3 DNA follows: TGTGCCAGCAGGCGGGACAGGGATCAGCCCCAGCATTTT. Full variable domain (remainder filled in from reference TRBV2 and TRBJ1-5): EPEVTQTPSHQVTQMGQEVILRCVPISNHLYFYWYRQILGQKVEFLVSFYNNEISEKSEIFDDQFSVERPDGSNFTLKIRSTKLEDSAMYFCASRRDRDQPQHFGDGTRLSIL.

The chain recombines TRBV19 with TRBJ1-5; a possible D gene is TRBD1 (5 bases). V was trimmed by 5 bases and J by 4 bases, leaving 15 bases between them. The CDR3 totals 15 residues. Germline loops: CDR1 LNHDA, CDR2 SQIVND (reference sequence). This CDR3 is CASSPRQNYNQPQHF. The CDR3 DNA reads TGTGCCAGTAGTCCCCGACAGAATTATAATCAGCCCCAGCATTTT.

DNA for the CDR3: TGTGCCAGCAGCCCCCAGGGGGCGGGAGAGACCCAGTACTTC. It encodes CASSPQGAGETQYF. The rearrangement joins TRBV6-5 to TRBJ2-5, with 8 bases matching TRBD1. Per the germline V gene, CDR1 is MNHEY and CDR2 is SVGAGI. The J segment lost 4 bases and the V segment lost 6 bases, leaving 7 bases of the junction unmatched. This CDR3 has 14 residues.

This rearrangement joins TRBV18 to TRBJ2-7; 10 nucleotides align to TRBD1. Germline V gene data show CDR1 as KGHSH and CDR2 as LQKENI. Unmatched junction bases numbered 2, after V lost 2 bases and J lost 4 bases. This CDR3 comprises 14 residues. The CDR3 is CASSPRQGAYEQYF. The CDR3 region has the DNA TGTGCCAGCTCACCAAGACAGGGGGCTTACGAGCAGTACTTC. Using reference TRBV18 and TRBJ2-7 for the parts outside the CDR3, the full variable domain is NAGVMQNPRHLVRRRGQEARLRCSPMKGHSHVYWYRQLPEEGLKFMVYLQKENIIDESGMPKERFSAEFPKEGPSILRIQQVVRGDSAAYFCASSPRQGAYEQYFGPGTRLTVT.

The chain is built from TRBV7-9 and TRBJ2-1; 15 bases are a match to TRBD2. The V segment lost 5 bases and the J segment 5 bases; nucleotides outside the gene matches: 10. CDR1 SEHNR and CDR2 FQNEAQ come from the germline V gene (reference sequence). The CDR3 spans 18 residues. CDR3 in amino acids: CASSPGTSGGRINNEQFF. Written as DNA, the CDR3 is TGTGCCAGCAGCCCCGGGACTAGCGGGGGGCGGATAAACAATGAGCAGTTCTTC.

The CDR3 loop reads CASSDPRQTQPQHF. The CDR3 nucleotides read TGCGCCAGCAGTGACCCCCGACAGACCCAGCCCCAGCATTTT. V gene TRBV10-1 combines with J gene TRBJ1-5, with D tentatively TRBD1 (5 bases). Per the germline V gene, CDR1 is WNHNN and CDR2 is SYGVQD (reference sequence). The V end lost 3 bases, the J end lost 7 bases, and 13 bases lay between the germline ends. This CDR3 is built from 14 residues.

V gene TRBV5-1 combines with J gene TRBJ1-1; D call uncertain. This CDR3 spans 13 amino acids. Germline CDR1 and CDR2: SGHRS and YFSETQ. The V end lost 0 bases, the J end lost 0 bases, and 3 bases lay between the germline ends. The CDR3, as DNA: TGCGCCAGCAGCTTGGTAGTGAACACTGAAGCTTTCTTT. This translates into CASSLVVNTEAFF.

The CDR3 region is CASSSALGNTIYF. CDR3 DNA: TGCGCCAGCAGCTCTGCGCTTGGAAACACCATATATTTT. The V call is TRBV5-1, the J call TRBJ1-3; no clear D. V lost 3 bases to trimming and J lost 3 bases, with 7 bases between them. The CDR3 loop spans 13 amino acids. CDR1 is SGHRS and CDR2 is YFSETQ in the germline V gene.

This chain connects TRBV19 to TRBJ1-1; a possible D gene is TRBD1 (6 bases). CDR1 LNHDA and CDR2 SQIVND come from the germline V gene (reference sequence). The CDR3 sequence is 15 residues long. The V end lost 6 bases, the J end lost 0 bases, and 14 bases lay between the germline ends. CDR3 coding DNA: TGTGCCAGTAGCCCCGGACAGATTATGAACACTGAAGCTTTCTTT. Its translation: CASSPGQIMNTEAFF. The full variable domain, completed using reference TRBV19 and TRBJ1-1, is DGGITQSPKYLFRKEGQNVTLSCEQNLNHDAMYWYRQDPGQGLRLIYYSQIVNDFQKGDIAEGYSVSREKKESFPLTVTSAQKNPTAFYLCASSPGQIMNTEAFFGQGTRLTVV.

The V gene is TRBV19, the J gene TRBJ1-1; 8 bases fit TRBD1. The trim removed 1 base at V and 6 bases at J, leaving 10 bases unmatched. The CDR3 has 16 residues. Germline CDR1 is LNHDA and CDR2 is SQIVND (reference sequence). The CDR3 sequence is CASSIALNRGSAEAFF. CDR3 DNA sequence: TGTGCCAGTAGTATAGCGCTGAACAGGGGGAGCGCTGAAGCTTTCTTT.

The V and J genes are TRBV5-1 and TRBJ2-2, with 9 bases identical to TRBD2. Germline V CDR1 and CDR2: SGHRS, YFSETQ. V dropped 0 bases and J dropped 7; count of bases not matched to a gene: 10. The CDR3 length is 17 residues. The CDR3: CASSLAAGGKVGGELFF. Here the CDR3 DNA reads TGCGCCAGCAGCTTGGCGGCGGGAGGGAAAGTTGGCGGGGAGCTGTTTTTT.